This is a list of T cell receptor beta chains from one sample in a study of blood T cell repertoires in COVID-19. Repertoires were generated with immunoSEQ multiplex PCR, while TCRdb's copy carries only in-frame clones and drops some. Found here are around 230,000 clones, around 83% of them singletons; the top ten hold over 8%. Sample: peripheral blood. The receptor source for this set is an elderly woman with acute or convalescent COVID-19. Both conserved end residues are part of each CDR3. A D gene is named only where the DNA matches it firmly. Only some rows state a clone size, as once, few, many or a class for expanded clones.

j_call | v_call | d_call | clone_size | cdr3_aa | cdr3_nt
TRBJ2-2 | TRBV5-1 | TRBD1 | . | CASSLVTGGAGELFF | TGCGCCAGCAGCTTGGTCACAGGGGGCGCCGGGGAGCTGTTTTTT
TRBJ2-3 | TRBV4-2 | TRBD2 | . | CASSQVNRAGSSTDTQYF | TGTGCCAGCAGCCAAGTAAATCGAGCGGGGTCTAGCACAGATACGCAGTATTTT
TRBJ1-5 | TRBV4-1 | . | once | CASSQDGRLYGNQPQHF | TGCGCCAGCAGCCAAGACGGCAGACTTTATGGCAATCAGCCCCAGCATTTT
TRBJ2-1 | TRBV5-1 | TRBD1 | . | CASSPGQGYNEQFF | TGCGCCAGCAGCCCCGGACAGGGTTACAATGAGCAGTTCTTC
TRBJ1-1 | TRBV5-1 | TRBD1 | . | CASSPGQGRGNTEAFF | TGCGCCAGCAGCCCGGGACAGGGGCGGGGGAACACTGAAGCTTTCTTT
TRBJ1-4 | TRBV28 | . | . | CASSPTGPQGEKLFF | TGTGCCAGCAGCCCAACAGGGCCGCAAGGAGAAAAACTGTTTTTT
TRBJ2-3 | TRBV19 | TRBD1 | . | CASSIAAGGRTDTQYF | TGTGCCAGTAGTATTGCGGCAGGGGGTCGCACAGATACGCAGTATTTT
TRBJ1-1 | TRBV29-1 | . | . | CSVDRSQVQTEAFF | TGCAGCGTTGATAGGTCCCAGGTACAAACTGAAGCTTTCTTT
TRBJ1-1 | TRBV27 | . | . | CASSPYPRQTNTEAFF | TGTGCCAGCAGTCCCTACCCCCGACAGACGAACACTGAAGCTTTCTTT
TRBJ1-1 | TRBV15 | . | . | CATSRDPGGNTEAFF | TGTGCCACCAGCAGAGATCCCGGGGGAAACACTGAAGCTTTCTTT
TRBJ2-6 | TRBV28 | TRBD2 | once | CASSRGGAGANVLTF | TGTGCCAGCAGTCGCGGGGGGGCCGGGGCCAACGTCCTGACTTTC
TRBJ2-7 | TRBV6-5 | TRBD1 | once | CASSYRDRVYEQYF | TGTGCCAGCAGTTACCGGGACAGGGTCTACGAGCAGTACTTC
TRBJ1-2 | TRBV7-2 | . | . | CASSLGGVYYGYTF | TGTGCCAGCAGCTTAGGGGGGGTTTACTATGGCTACACCTTC
TRBJ2-2 | TRBV28 | . | . | CASSPLPTSFTGELFF | TGTGCCAGCAGTCCTCTGCCGACTAGTTTCACGGGGGAGCTGTTTTTT
TRBJ2-1 | TRBV7-6 | TRBD2 | . | CASSKGTSGGQGEQFF | TGTGCCAGCAGCAAGGGGACTAGCGGGGGGCAGGGTGAGCAGTTCTTC
TRBJ1-4 | TRBV7-9 | . | . | CASSLIPRTTNEKLFF | TGTGCCAGCAGCTTAATACCCAGGACAACTAATGAAAAACTGTTTTTT
TRBJ1-1 | TRBV28 | TRBD1 | . | CASKPPGDSNTEAFF | TGTGCCAGCAAGCCGCCCGGGGACAGTAACACTGAAGCTTTCTTT
TRBJ2-1 | TRBV30 | TRBD1 | once | CAWALGQGNNEQFF | TGTGCCTGGGCCTTGGGACAGGGTAACAATGAGCAGTTCTTC
TRBJ2-4 | TRBV27 | . | once | CASSLSPRAGQNIQYF | TGTGCCAGCAGTTTATCCCCGAGAGCAGGCCAAAACATTCAGTACTTC
TRBJ1-5 | TRBV29-1 | TRBD1 | many | CSAGQGAGQPQHF | TGCAGCGCCGGACAGGGGGCGGGACAGCCCCAGCATTTT
TRBJ1-2 | TRBV13 | TRBD1 | . | CASSTTGGWGNYGYTF | TGTGCCAGCAGCACCACAGGGGGTTGGGGCAACTATGGCTACACCTTC
TRBJ1-1 | TRBV7-8 | . | few | CASSLEGGRDTEAFF | TGTGCCAGCAGCTTAGAAGGAGGCCGGGACACTGAAGCTTTCTTT
TRBJ2-1 | TRBV12-3/TRBV12-4 | TRBD2 | . | CASTTSGGEQFF | TGTGCCAGCACTACTAGCGGGGGGGAGCAGTTCTTC
TRBJ1-2 | TRBV4-1 | TRBD1 | . | CASSQTPEGASGGYTF | TGCGCCAGCAGCCAAACGCCCGAGGGGGCATCGGGTGGCTACACCTTC
TRBJ1-2 | TRBV3-1/TRBV3-2 | TRBD1 | . | CASSRGTGENGYTF | TGTGCCAGCAGCCGCGGGACAGGGGAAAATGGCTACACCTTC
TRBJ1-1 | TRBV2 | . | . | CASSEGGQGQAFF | TGTGCCAGCAGTGAGGGGGGGCAGGGGCAAGCTTTCTTT
TRBJ1-1 | TRBV5-1 | . | . | CASSSTQATEAFF | TGCGCCAGCAGTTCTACCCAGGCCACTGAAGCTTTCTTT
TRBJ2-7 | TRBV18 | TRBD2 | . | CASSPGGGVNEQYF | TGTGCCAGCTCACCCGGGGGGGGCGTGAACGAGCAGTACTTC
TRBJ2-4 | TRBV19 | TRBD2 | . | CASTPRTSGGVGAKNIQYF | TGTGCCAGTACCCCGCGGACTAGCGGGGGGGTAGGAGCCAAAAACATTCAGTACTTC
TRBJ2-7 | TRBV10-3 | TRBD1 | . | CAINSRQGPSYEQYF | TGTGCCATCAACTCCAGACAGGGGCCCTCCTACGAGCAGTACTTC